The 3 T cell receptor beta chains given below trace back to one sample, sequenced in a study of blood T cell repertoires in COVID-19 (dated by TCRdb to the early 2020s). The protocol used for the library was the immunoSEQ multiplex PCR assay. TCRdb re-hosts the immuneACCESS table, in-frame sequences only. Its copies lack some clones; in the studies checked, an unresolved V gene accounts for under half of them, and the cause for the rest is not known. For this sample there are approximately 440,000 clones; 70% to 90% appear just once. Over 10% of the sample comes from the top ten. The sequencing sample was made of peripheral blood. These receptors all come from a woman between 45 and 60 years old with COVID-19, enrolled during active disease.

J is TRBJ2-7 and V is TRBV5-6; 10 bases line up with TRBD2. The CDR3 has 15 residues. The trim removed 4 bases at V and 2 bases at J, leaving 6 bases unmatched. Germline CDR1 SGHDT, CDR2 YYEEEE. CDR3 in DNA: TGTGCCAGCAGCCCCAGCGGGGGGGAAGCCTACGAGCAGTACTTC. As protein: CASSPSGGEAYEQYF. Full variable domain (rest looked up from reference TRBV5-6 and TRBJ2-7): DAGVTQSPTHLIKTRGQQVTLRCSPKSGHDTVSWYQQALGQGPQFIFQYYEEEERQRGNFPDRFSGHQFPNYSSELNVNALLLGDSALYLCASSPSGGEAYEQYFGPGTRLTVT.

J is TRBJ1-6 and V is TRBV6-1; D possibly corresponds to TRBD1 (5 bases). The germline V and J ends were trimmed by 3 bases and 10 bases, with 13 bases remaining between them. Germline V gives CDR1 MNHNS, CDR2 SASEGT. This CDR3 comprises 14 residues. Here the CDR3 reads CASSDGGGESPLHF. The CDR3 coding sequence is TGTGCCAGCAGTGATGGGGGAGGGGAATCACCCCTCCACTTT.

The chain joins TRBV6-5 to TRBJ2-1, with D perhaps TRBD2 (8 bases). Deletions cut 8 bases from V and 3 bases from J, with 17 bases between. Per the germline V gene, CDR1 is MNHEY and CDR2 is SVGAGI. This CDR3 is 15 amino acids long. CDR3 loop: CASGREGDSYNEQFF. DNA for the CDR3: TGTGCCAGCGGTCGGGAGGGGGACAGCTACAATGAGCAGTTCTTC.